This T cell receptor beta chain was captured by sequencing in a study of shared clonotypes between healthy human individuals. All of the donors resided in Nashville, Tennessee, and each was a Caucasian adult. The table came from immunoSEQ multiplex PCR; TCRdb's copy has only in-frame clones and leaves some out. The data show roughly 200,000 clones, 65% to 80% seen once. Germline V gene data show CDR1 as MNHEY and CDR2 as SMNVEV (reference sequence). This CDR3 has 15 amino acids. V lost 1 base to trimming and J lost 1 base, with 5 bases between them. Whole-study findings and limits: Shared across four donors were around 5% of the naive CD4 clonotypes. Among non-shared clonotypes, generation probabilities were lower than among those shared by all four donors.

On this clone itself: No antigen is known for it.

The material sequenced was memory CD4+ T cells sorted from blood. Subset given: CD45RA-negative fraction. This chain links TRBV27 with TRBJ2-6, with D possibly being TRBD1 or TRBD2 (5 bases each). The clonotype was recovered from a man aged 25-45 years in good health. CDR3 sequence: CASSLWGSGANVLTF. CDR3 nucleotides: TGTGCCAGCAGTTTATGGGGGTCTGGGGCCAACGTCCTGACTTTC.